This T cell receptor (beta chain) is drawn from a study of blood T cells in healthy people across ages. A sample-barcoded 5' primer and a J-beta primer mix were used in a second PCR of about 7 to 12 cycles. TCRdb reprocessed the 5' RACE reads via MiXCR and lists one record per CDR3 protein. The sample yields 1.5 million to 2 million distinct CDR3 sequences, about 31% seen once. Trimming took 6 bases from V and 7 from J; bases not matched to a gene: 9. The CDR3 has 14 amino acids. The V gene's germline CDR1 is MRHNA and CDR2 SNTAGT. The source is a woman aged 30 to 39 in good health. This chain connects TRBV6-4 to TRBJ2-1, with TRBD1 matching 7 bases. The material sequenced was blood. The CDR3 is CASSHEAGGNEQFF. The CDR3, as DNA: TGTGCCAGCAGCCACGAGGCAGGGGGTAATGAGCAGTTCTTC.